This TCR beta chain was observed in a study of identical twins. Study-level results: Cross-sectional statistics, not tracking of the same donors, supported the conclusions. Researchers reported weaker excess twin sharing in beta out-of-frame sequences.

cDNA molecules carried unique molecular identifiers, and template switching added a universal primer site. In TCRdb, the 5' RACE reads were re-called with MiXCR into one record per CDR3 protein. The top ten hold about 9% of the sample, which has some 260,000 distinct CDR3 sequences, over 12% seen once. Comment on this clonotype: No antigen is known for it.

Trimming took 6 bases from V and 1 from J; bases not matched to a gene: 8. CDR1 SNHLY and CDR2 FYNNEI come from the germline V gene. This CDR3 is built from 15 residues. The sequenced material came from memory (CD45RO+) T cells sorted from blood. The chain is built from TRBV2 and TRBJ2-5, with 7 bases fitting TRBD1. This sequence was found in a woman between 18 and 29 years old in good health. The CDR3 spells CASRETGTAQETQYF. For the CDR3, the DNA is TGTGCCAGCAGGGAGACCGGGACAGCCCAAGAGACCCAGTACTTC.